This T cell receptor (beta chain) was observed in a study of blood T cells in healthy people across ages. Study-wide findings and caveats: Diversity figures based on one million T cells were deemed too low.

No fewer than 6.5 million PBMCs went into each sample. It was with a sample-barcoded 5' primer and a J-beta primer mix that a second PCR of about 7 to 12 cycles was run. A template-switch adaptor that had 12 random nucleotides put a tag on each cDNA molecule. TCRdb fed the 5' RACE reads into MiXCR, producing one record per CDR3 protein. Of hundreds of thousands of distinct CDR3 sequences listed, approximately 52% were seen once; the top ten hold around 53%. CDR1 is MNHEY, CDR2 SVGEGT, per germline. With 9 bases removed from V and 2 bases from J, the gap between germline ends came to 11 bases. CDR3 size: 13 residues. Concerning this clonotype itself: Its antigen is currently unknown.

The material sequenced was blood. The TCR was taken from a man aged 55-75 years in good health. V is TRBV6-2 or TRBV6-3 and J is TRBJ1-5; D unresolved. The CDR3 nucleotides are TGTGCCAGTAAGGCCGGTGGCAATCAGCCCCAGCATTTT. This translates into CASKAGGNQPQHF.